Below, 2 T cell receptor beta chains from the same sample are listed, as sequenced in a study of T cells after yellow fever vaccination. TCRdb reprocessed the 5' RACE reads with MiXCR, giving one entry per CDR3 protein. The sample holds 100,000 to 150,000 distinct CDR3 sequences, roughly 8.2% seen once. This sample comprised CD8+ T cells sorted from PBMCs, obtained on the day of the yellow fever booster vaccination. The receptors come from a man aged 18 to 30 who received the YFV17D yellow fever vaccine.

The CDR3 DNA sequence: TGTGCCACCAGCCTGGCGGGGGGGCCGCCAGATACGCAGTATTTT. Protein product: CATSLAGGPPDTQYF. The rearrangement joins TRBV10-3 to TRBJ2-3; TRBD2 agrees at 9 bases. The CDR3 loop spans 15 amino acids. V lost 10 bases to trimming and J lost 4 bases; unmatched junction nucleotides: 12. Germline V CDR1 and CDR2: ENHRY, SYGVKD.

This clonotype has just a few counts. The rearrangement joins TRBV20-1 to TRBJ2-7; TRBD2 aligns across 7 bases. CDR1 and CDR2 (germline): DFQATT, SNEGSKA (reference sequence). This CDR3 is 13 amino acids long. Trimming cost V 4 bases and J 3 bases; bases outside gene matches: 6. CDR3 in amino acids: CSAMLGGSYEQYF. The CDR3 DNA follows: TGCAGTGCTATGTTGGGGGGGAGCTACGAGCAGTACTTC.